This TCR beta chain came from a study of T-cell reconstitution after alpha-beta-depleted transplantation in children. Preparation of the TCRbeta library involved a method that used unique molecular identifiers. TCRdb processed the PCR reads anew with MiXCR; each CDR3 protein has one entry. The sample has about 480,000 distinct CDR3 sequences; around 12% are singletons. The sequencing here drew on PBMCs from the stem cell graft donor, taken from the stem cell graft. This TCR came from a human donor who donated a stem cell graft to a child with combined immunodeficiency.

The CDR3 nucleotides read TGTGCCAGCAGCTTAGGGTTTCAGGGAGACACAGATACGCAGTATTTT. Residues: CASSLGFQGDTDTQYF. V and J are TRBV11-3 and TRBJ2-3, with D perhaps TRBD1 or TRBD2 (5 bases each). From germline, CDR1 is SGHNT and CDR2 YENEEA. V was cut by 1 base and J by 2 bases, with 13 bases left in between. There are 16 residues in the CDR3.